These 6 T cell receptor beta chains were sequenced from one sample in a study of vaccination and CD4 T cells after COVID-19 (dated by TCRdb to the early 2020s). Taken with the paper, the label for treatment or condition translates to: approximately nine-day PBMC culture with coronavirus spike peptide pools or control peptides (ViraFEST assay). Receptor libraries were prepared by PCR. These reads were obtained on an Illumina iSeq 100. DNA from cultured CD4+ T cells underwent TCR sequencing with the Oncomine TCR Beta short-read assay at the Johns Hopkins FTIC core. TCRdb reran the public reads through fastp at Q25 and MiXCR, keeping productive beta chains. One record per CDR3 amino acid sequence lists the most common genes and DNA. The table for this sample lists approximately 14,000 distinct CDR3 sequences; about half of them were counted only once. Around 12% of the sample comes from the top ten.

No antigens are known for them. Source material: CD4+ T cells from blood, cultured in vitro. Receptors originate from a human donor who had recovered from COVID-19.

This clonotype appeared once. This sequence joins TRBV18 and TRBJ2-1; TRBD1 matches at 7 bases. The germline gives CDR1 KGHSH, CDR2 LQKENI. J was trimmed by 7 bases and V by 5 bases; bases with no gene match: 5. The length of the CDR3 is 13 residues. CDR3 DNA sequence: TGTGCCAGCTCATCGGACAGGAAAAATGAGCAGTTCTTC. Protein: CASSSDRKNEQFF. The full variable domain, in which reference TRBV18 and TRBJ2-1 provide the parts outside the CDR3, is NAGVMQNPRHLVRRRGQEARLRCSPMKGHSHVYWYRQLPEEGLKFMVYLQKENIIDESGMPKERFSAEFPKEGPSILRIQQVVRGDSAAYFCASSSDRKNEQFFGPGTRLTVL.

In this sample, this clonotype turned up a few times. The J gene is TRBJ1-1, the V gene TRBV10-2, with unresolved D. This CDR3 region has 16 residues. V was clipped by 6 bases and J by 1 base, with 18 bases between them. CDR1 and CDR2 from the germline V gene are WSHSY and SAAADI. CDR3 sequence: CASRSLGPYTNTEAFF. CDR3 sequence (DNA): TGCGCCAGCAGGTCCCTGGGTCCGTACACGAACACTGAAGCTTTCTTT.

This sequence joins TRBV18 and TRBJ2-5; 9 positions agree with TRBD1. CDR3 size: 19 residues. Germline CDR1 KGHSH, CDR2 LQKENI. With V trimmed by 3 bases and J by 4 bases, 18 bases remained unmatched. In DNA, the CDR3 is TGTGCCAGCTCACCCAACGTCCCGGGACAGGGCCTAGTCCTAGAGACCCAGTACTTC. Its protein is CASSPNVPGQGLVLETQYF.

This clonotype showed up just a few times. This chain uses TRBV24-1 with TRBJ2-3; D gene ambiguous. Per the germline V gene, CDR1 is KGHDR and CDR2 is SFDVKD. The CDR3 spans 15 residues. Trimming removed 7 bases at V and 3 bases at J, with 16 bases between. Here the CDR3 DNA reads TGTGCCACCAGCGTTGCAGGAGTTGGTACAGATACGCAGTATTTT. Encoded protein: CATSVAGVGTDTQYF.

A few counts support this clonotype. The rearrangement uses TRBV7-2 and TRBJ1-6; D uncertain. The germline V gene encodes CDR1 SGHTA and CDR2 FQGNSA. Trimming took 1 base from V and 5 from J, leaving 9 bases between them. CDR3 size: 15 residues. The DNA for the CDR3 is TGTGCCAGCAGCTTAGGGCAGGCAGATAATTCACCCCTCCACTTT. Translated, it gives CASSLGQADNSPLHF.

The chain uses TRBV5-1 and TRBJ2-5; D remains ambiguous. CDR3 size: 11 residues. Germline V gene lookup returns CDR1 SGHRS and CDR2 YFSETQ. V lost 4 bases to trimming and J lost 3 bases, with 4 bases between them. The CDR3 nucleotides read TGCGCCAGCAGCGCCGAAGAGACCCAGTACTTC. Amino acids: CASSAEETQYF. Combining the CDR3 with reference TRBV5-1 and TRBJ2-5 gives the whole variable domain KAGVTQTPRYLIKTRGQQVTLSCSPISGHRSVSWYQQTPGQGLQFLFEYFSETQRNKGNFPGRFSGRQFSNSRSEMNVSTLELGDSALYLCASSAEETQYFGPGTRLLVL.